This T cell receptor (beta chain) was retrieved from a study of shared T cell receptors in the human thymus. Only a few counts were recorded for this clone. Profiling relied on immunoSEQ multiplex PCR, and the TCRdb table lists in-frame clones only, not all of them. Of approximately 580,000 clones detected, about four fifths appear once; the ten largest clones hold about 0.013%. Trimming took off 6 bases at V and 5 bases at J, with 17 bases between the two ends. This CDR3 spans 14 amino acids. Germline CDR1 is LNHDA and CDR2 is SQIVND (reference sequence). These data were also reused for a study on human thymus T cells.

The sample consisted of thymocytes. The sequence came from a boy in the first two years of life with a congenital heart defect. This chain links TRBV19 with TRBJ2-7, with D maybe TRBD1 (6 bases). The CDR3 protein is CASSPREGENEQYF. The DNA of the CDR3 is TGTGCCAGTAGCCCCCGCGAGGGGGAGAACGAGCAGTACTTC.